What follows is one T cell receptor (beta chain) and its context. Its antigen is unknown. This specimen comes from a study of cytomegalovirus exposure and HLA in healthy donors. Whole-study findings and limits: Sequencing had likely introduced a cluster of highly shared sequence variants as an artifact.

PCR primers comprised 60 Vbeta and 13 Jbeta primers. The assay was immunoSEQ multiplex PCR, and TCRdb's table has in-frame clones only and misses some. The table has about 92,000 clones, roughly 86% seen once. Germline-derived CDR1 and CDR2 are SEHNR and FQNEAQ (reference sequence). V lost 5 bases and J lost 4, with 18 bases in between. The CDR3 runs to 16 residues. This receptor was taken from a woman aged 18 to 35 in good health and CMV-seropositive. The sample was PBMCs. The V and J genes are TRBV7-9 and TRBJ2-1; TRBD2 is a possible D gene (6 bases). CDR3 protein: CASSQSRRGNYNEQFF. DNA of the CDR3: TGTGCCAGCAGCCAATCTAGGAGGGGTAATTACAATGAGCAGTTCTTC.